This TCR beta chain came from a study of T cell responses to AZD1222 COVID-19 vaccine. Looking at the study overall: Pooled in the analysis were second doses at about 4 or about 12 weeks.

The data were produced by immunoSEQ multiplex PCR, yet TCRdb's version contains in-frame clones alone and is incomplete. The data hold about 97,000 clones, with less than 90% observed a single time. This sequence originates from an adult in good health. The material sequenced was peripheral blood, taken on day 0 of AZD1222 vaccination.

CDR3 residues: CASAIEQGFNQPQHF. Written as DNA, the CDR3 is TGTGCCAGCGCAATTGAACAGGGGTTCAATCAGCCCCAGCATTTT. The gene calls are TRBV7-6 and TRBJ1-5, with 7 bases matching TRBD1. The trim removed 8 bases at V and 3 bases at J, leaving 10 bases unmatched. Germline V gene lookup returns CDR1 SGHVS and CDR2 FNYEAQ. This CDR3 has 15 residues.